Listed here are 30 T cell receptor beta chains from one sample, sequenced in a study of blood T cell repertoires in COVID-19 (dated by TCRdb to 2020 to 2022). Library prep was done by the immunoSEQ multiplex PCR assay. In TCRdb, the immuneACCESS table is reduced to in-frame sequences with V and J assigned. These tables do not hold every clone; where another copy was compared, an unresolved V gene accounts for under half, and the others remain unexplained. Within this sample are roughly 220,000 clones, with 86% of them counted one time only. The ten largest clones take up about 2.2% of the sample. The sequenced material came from peripheral blood. The receptors were gathered from a young man who had recovered from COVID-19.

This chain uses TRBV5-1 with TRBJ1-5, with 11 bases lining up with TRBD1. Trimming removed 0 bases from V and 6 bases from J; junction bases left unmatched: 2. The CDR3 runs to 15 residues. CDR1 and CDR2 (germline): SGHRS, YFSETQ. Here the CDR3 DNA reads TGCGCCAGCAGCTTGGCGGGGACAGGGGGTCAGCCCCAGCATTTT. Translation gives CASSLAGTGGQPQHF.

V and J are TRBV2 and TRBJ1-6; 8 bases agree with TRBD1. CDR3 size: 15 residues. V trimming: 4 bases; J trimming: 9 bases; junction bases outside the gene matches: 8. Germline lookup yields CDR1 SNHLY and CDR2 FYNNEI. CDR3 sequence: CASSGPGGQGSPLHF. The CDR3 DNA reads as TGTGCCAGCAGTGGCCCAGGGGGCCAAGGTTCACCCCTCCACTTT.

V gene TRBV4-3 combines with J gene TRBJ2-3; D gene ambiguous. Germline assignment: CDR1 LGHNA and CDR2 YSLEER. The length of the CDR3 is 14 residues. V gave up 4 bases and J gave up 4 bases, with 12 bases separating them. The CDR3 region has the DNA TGCGCCAGCAGCCTAGATCCGGGTCCAGATACGCAGTATTTT. Amino acid sequence: CASSLDPGPDTQYF.

The chain carries TRBV15 and TRBJ2-7; 7 bases agree with TRBD1. The germline V gene has CDR1 LNHNV and CDR2 YYDKDF (reference sequence). The CDR3 spans 16 residues. V dropped 2 bases and J dropped 9; count of bases not matched to a gene: 16. The CDR3 reads CATSRSSLRQGKGQYF. The CDR3 region has the DNA TGTGCCACCAGCAGAAGTTCGCTGCGACAGGGAAAAGGGCAGTACTTC.

V gene TRBV7-9 combines with J gene TRBJ1-1; the match to TRBD1 covers 10 bases. The CDR3 totals 15 residues. Trimming cost V 5 bases and J 4 bases; bases outside gene matches: 7. CDR1 is SEHNR and CDR2 is FQNEAQ in the germline V gene (reference sequence). CDR3 nucleotide sequence: TGTGCCAGCAGCATGCCGCGGACAGGGGGCACTGAAGCTTTCTTT. Translation: CASSMPRTGGTEAFF.

This clone was seen a single time. This sequence joins TRBV12-5 and TRBJ2-7; the D is unclear. Germline CDR1 is LGHNT and CDR2 is FRNRAP. The CDR3 spans 11 residues. V lost 4 bases and J 3 bases, leaving 4 bases between the germline ends. The CDR3 region is CASGSLYEQYF. In nucleotides, the CDR3 is TGTGCTAGTGGTTCCCTCTACGAGCAGTACTTC.

The rearrangement links TRBV5-1 to TRBJ2-1; tentatively, D is TRBD1 (5 bases). This CDR3 region has 15 residues. CDR1 is SGHRS and CDR2 is YFSETQ in the germline V gene. The V gene lost 3 bases and the J gene lost 3 bases, with 13 bases spanning the gap. The CDR3 nucleotides are TGCGCCAGCAGCTCACTGAGACAGAGCTACAATGAGCAGTTCTTC. Encoded protein: CASSSLRQSYNEQFF.

The chain carries TRBV5-5 and TRBJ2-3; TRBD1 matches 10 bases. J gave up 8 bases and V 5 bases, and 11 bases lay outside the gene matches. The CDR3 sequence is 15 residues long. CDR1 and CDR2 from the germline V gene are SGHKS and YYEKEE (reference sequence). CDR3 loop: CASREDSGQGGTQYF. Here the CDR3 DNA reads TGTGCCAGCAGGGAGGACTCCGGACAGGGGGGTACGCAGTATTTT.

The rearrangement joins TRBV5-4 to TRBJ2-1; 9 nucleotides align to TRBD1. CDR1 and CDR2 (germline): SGHNT, YYREEE (reference sequence). The CDR3 length is 12 residues. V shed 2 bases and J 15 bases; nucleotides not matched to a gene: 6. Written as DNA, the CDR3 is TGTGCCAGCAGCTTTACGGGGACAGGGAGGTTCTTC. Encoded protein: CASSFTGTGRFF.

This chain links TRBV4-3 with TRBJ1-1, with a weak D call TRBD1 (5 bases). V lost 1 base and J 3 bases, leaving 9 bases between the germline ends. The length of the CDR3 is 14 residues. Looked up from germline, CDR1 is LGHNA and CDR2 is YSLEER. CDR3 nucleotide sequence: TGCGCCAGCAGCCAAGGCCAGGGATACACTGAAGCTTTCTTT. Amino acid sequence: CASSQGQGYTEAFF.

The rearrangement uses TRBV6-5 and TRBJ1-3, with no clear D. The CDR3 has 15 amino acids. The V end lost 0 bases, the J end lost 8 bases, and 14 bases lay between the germline ends. CDR1 MNHEY and CDR2 SVGAGI come from the germline V gene. CDR3 in DNA: TGTGCCAGCAGTTACTCGAGGCTCGGGAGTTACACCATATATTTT. Amino acids: CASSYSRLGSYTIYF.

This chain uses TRBV5-1 with TRBJ2-7; D is ambiguous. The CDR3 sequence is 14 residues long. V was pared by 2 bases and J by 5 bases, with 14 bases between. Germline values: CDR1 SGHRS, CDR2 YFSETQ. CDR3 region: CASSFSGQVNEQYF. Here the CDR3 DNA reads TGCGCCAGCAGCTTCTCTGGTCAGGTCAACGAGCAGTACTTC.

V usage is TRBV11-2 and J usage is TRBJ2-3, with D possibly TRBD2 on 6 matching bases. Germline V CDR1 and CDR2: SGHAT, FQNNGV. V was cut by 3 bases and J by 0 bases, with 7 bases left in between. CDR3 length: 14 amino acids. The CDR3 bases are TGTGCCAGCAGCTTTACTAGCAGCACAGATACGCAGTATTTT. It codes for CASSFTSSTDTQYF.

The chain's CDR3 is CASSFRDRDTEAFF. The CDR3 DNA reads TGTGCCAGCAGCTTCAGAGACAGGGACACTGAAGCTTTCTTT. The chain recombines TRBV7-8 with TRBJ1-1, with 7 bases identical to TRBD1. This CDR3 is 14 amino acids long. V dropped 3 bases and J dropped 3; count of bases not matched to a gene: 4. Per germline, CDR1 SGHVS and CDR2 FQNEAQ.

V is TRBV2 and J is TRBJ2-7, with D perhaps TRBD2 (5 bases). Germline V gives CDR1 SNHLY, CDR2 FYNNEI. This CDR3 comprises 14 residues. V gave up 8 bases and J gave up 2 bases, with 16 bases separating them. DNA of the CDR3: TGTGCCAGCGTTGATGACGGGATCGCCTACGAGCAGTACTTC. This codes for CASVDDGIAYEQYF.

This clone was recorded once. The chain joins TRBV6-5 to TRBJ1-1, with 8 nucleotides matching TRBD1. The germline V gene encodes CDR1 MNHEY and CDR2 SVGAGI. The CDR3 contains 14 residues. Trimming cost V 10 bases and J 2 bases; bases outside gene matches: 9. This CDR3 reads CATSRGTGNTEAFF. CDR3 DNA: TGTGCCACCTCCCGAGGGACAGGAAACACTGAAGCTTTCTTT.

V usage is TRBV5-4 and J usage is TRBJ2-7, with 11 positions matching TRBD2. This CDR3 spans 16 amino acids. Germline CDR1 and CDR2: SGHNT and YYREEE (reference sequence). V lost 3 bases, J lost 3 bases, and 8 bases stayed unmatched. The CDR3 DNA sequence: TGTGCCAGCAGCTACGAACTAGCGGGGGTTCACTACGAGCAGTACTTC. Translating gives CASSYELAGVHYEQYF.

V and J are TRBV24-1 and TRBJ1-2; tentative D call: TRBD1 (6 bases). Trimming removed 4 bases at V and 2 bases at J, with 19 bases between. Looked up from germline, CDR1 is KGHDR and CDR2 is SFDVKD. The CDR3 covers 17 residues. The DNA of the CDR3 is TGTGCCACCAGTGAGAAAAGCGGGGGCCTAGGGAACTATGGCTACACCTTC. This codes for CATSEKSGGLGNYGYTF.

This clone came up once. The chain uses TRBV6-6 and TRBJ1-5; D is unclear. CDR1 and CDR2 from the germline V gene are MNHNY and SVGAGI (reference sequence). V gave up 2 bases and J gave up 6 bases, with 14 bases separating them. The CDR3 spans 15 residues. The CDR3 sequence: CASSYPYMEGQPQHF. The CDR3 bases are TGTGCCAGCAGTTACCCCTATATGGAGGGTCAGCCCCAGCATTTT.

The genes are TRBV2 and TRBJ2-1, with TRBD2 matching 14 bases. CDR3 length equals 14 residues. The germline gives CDR1 SNHLY, CDR2 FYNNEI. After removal of 8 bases from V and 10 bases from J, the junction contained 7 bases not matched to a gene. CDR3 in DNA: TGTGCCAGCGGAGGGACTAGCGGGGGTAGAGAGCAGTTCTTC. Translated: CASGGTSGGREQFF.

The table lists this clone with a few counts. The chain carries TRBV4-2 and TRBJ2-2, with 7 bases fitting TRBD2. V was pared by 4 bases and J by 7 bases, with 9 bases of the junction left unmatched. Per germline, CDR1 LGHNA and CDR2 YNFKEQ. This CDR3 is 15 amino acids long. CDR3 in amino acids: CASSPLGGSVGELFF. The CDR3 DNA is TGTGCCAGCAGCCCTTTGGGGGGGAGCGTCGGGGAGCTGTTTTTT.

The chain combines TRBV30 with TRBJ2-3, with 7 positions matching TRBD2. CDR1 and CDR2 from the germline V gene are GTSNPN and SVGIG (reference sequence). The V gene end was trimmed by 2 bases and the J gene end by 3 bases; junction bases not matched to a gene: 5. The CDR3 is 14 residues long. CDR3 loop: CAWSLGGGTDTQYF. For the CDR3, the DNA is TGTGCCTGGAGTCTGGGCGGGGGAACAGATACGCAGTATTTT.

This rearrangement joins TRBV6-5 to TRBJ2-7, with a weak D call TRBD2 (7 bases). V was cut by 6 bases and J by 3 bases, with 18 bases left in between. The CDR3 has 15 residues. Looked up from germline, CDR1 is MNHEY and CDR2 is SVGAGI. CDR3 sequence reads: CASSSFGGPVYEQYF. CDR3 DNA sequence: TGTGCCAGCAGCTCCTTCGGGGGGCCCGTCTACGAGCAGTACTTC.

The chain employs TRBV6-2 or TRBV6-3 and TRBJ1-4; D is perhaps TRBD1 (6 bases). Germline V gene sequence: CDR1 MNHEY, CDR2 SVGEGT. The CDR3 has 16 amino acids. V dropped 3 bases and J dropped 4 bases, with 15 bases sitting between them. The CDR3 loop reads CASSYSRQVYNEKLFF. DNA for the CDR3: TGTGCCAGCAGTTATTCTCGACAGGTCTATAATGAAAAACTGTTTTTT.

This clone appeared once. This sequence joins TRBV4-2 and TRBJ2-5; D perhaps matches TRBD2 (6 bases). The V gene's germline CDR1 is LGHNA and CDR2 YNFKEQ. Trimming removed 3 bases from V and 7 bases from J, with 6 bases in between. This CDR3 spans 11 amino acids. In nucleotides, the CDR3 is TGTGCCAGCAGCCACGGGGGGACCCAGTACTTC. This translates into CASSHGGTQYF.

The chain uses TRBV6-2 or TRBV6-3 and TRBJ2-5; TRBD1 matches 12 bases. Germline CDR1 is MNHEY and CDR2 is SVGEGT. The trim removed 5 bases at V and 5 bases at J, leaving 6 bases unmatched. The CDR3 runs to 15 residues. The CDR3 spells CASSGGTGGAETQYF. The CDR3 DNA follows: TGTGCCAGCAGTGGTGGGACAGGGGGCGCGGAGACCCAGTACTTC.

V is TRBV5-1 and J is TRBJ1-1; 9 positions agree with TRBD1. This CDR3 has 16 amino acids. Germline lookup yields CDR1 SGHRS and CDR2 YFSETQ. Trimming removed 0 bases from V and 4 bases from J; junction bases left unmatched: 7. The CDR3 DNA reads as TGCGCCAGCAGCTTGGCGGGACAGGGCTCAGGCACTGAAGCTTTCTTT. It yields the protein CASSLAGQGSGTEAFF.

There are a few counts of this clone. At the DNA level, this CDR3 is encoded by other sequences in the same sample as well. The gene calls are TRBV7-2 and TRBJ1-2; D ambiguous. This CDR3 is 12 amino acids long. Germline V CDR1 and CDR2: SGHTA, FQGNSA. Trimming pared 5 bases from V and 8 bases from J, leaving 12 bases between. This chain's CDR3 is CASSLDRAGYTF. The CDR3 DNA is TGTGCCAGCAGCCTAGATAGAGCCGGCTACACCTTC.

This clone has a single count. The chain carries TRBV10-1 and TRBJ1-2, with 8 bases aligning to TRBD1. CDR1 WNHNN and CDR2 SYGVQD come from the germline V gene (reference sequence). The CDR3 extends over 14 amino acids. Trimming at V came to 2 bases and at J to 6 bases, leaving 5 bases not matched to a gene. Here the CDR3 DNA reads TGCGCCAGCAGTGAGGGACAGGGTAGAGATGGCTACACCTTC. It encodes CASSEGQGRDGYTF.

V and J are TRBV25-1 and TRBJ1-6; tentatively, D is TRBD1 (6 bases). V lost 6 bases to trimming and J lost 5 bases, with 17 bases between them. The CDR3 is 16 residues long. From germline, CDR1 is MGHDK and CDR2 SYGVNS. The DNA of the CDR3 is TGTGCCAGCAGACCCACAGGGAGAGGAGATAATTCACCCCTCCACTTT. It is translated as CASRPTGRGDNSPLHF.